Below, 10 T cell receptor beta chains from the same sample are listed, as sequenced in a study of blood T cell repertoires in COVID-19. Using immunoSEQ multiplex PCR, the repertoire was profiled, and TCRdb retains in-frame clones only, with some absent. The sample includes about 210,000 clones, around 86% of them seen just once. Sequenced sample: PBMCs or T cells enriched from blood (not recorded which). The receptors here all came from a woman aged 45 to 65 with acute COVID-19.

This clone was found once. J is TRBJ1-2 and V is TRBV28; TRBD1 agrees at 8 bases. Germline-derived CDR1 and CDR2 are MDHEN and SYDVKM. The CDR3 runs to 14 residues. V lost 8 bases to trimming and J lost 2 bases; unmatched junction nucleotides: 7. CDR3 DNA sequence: TGTGCCAGCGGAACTAACAGGGGGAACTATGGCTACACCTTC. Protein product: CASGTNRGNYGYTF.

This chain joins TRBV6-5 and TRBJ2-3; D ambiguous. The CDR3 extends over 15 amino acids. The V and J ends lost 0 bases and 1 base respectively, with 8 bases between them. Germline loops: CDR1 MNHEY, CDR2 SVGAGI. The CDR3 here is CASSYSRAGTDTQYF. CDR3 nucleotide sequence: TGTGCCAGCAGTTACTCGCGTGCGGGCACAGATACGCAGTATTTT.

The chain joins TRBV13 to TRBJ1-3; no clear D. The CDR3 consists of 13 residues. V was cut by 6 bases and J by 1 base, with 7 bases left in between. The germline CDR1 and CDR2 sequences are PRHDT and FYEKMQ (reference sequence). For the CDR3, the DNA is TGTGCCAGCAGGGAGAGATCTGGAAACACCATATATTTT. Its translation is CASRERSGNTIYF. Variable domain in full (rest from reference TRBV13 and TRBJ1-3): AAGVIQSPRHLIKEKRETATLKCYPIPRHDTVYWYQQGPGQDPQFLISFYEKMQSDKGSIPDRFSAQQFSDYHSELNMSSLELGDSALYFCASRERSGNTIYFGEGSWLTVV.

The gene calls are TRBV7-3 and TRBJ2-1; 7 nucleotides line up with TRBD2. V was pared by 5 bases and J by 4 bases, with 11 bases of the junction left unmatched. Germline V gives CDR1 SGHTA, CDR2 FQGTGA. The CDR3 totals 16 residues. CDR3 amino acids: CASSPHSGGSYNEQFF. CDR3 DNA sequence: TGTGCCAGCAGCCCACATTCCGGGGGGTCATACAATGAGCAGTTCTTC.

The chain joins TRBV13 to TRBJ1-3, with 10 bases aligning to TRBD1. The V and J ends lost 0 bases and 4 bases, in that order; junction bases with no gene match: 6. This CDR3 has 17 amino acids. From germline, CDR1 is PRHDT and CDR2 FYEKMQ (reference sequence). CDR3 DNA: TGTGCCAGCAGCTTAGGCCAGACAGGGGGCGCCGGAAACACCATATATTTT. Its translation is CASSLGQTGGAGNTIYF.

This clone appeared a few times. CDR3 nucleotide sequence: TGTGCCAGACTGAAAAACGCGGGCCAATTCTACGAGCAGTACTTC. Protein sequence: CARLKNAGQFYEQYF. The chain has TRBV19 and TRBJ2-7; a weak D match, TRBD2 (5 bases). V was clipped by 9 bases and J by 3 bases, with 21 bases between them. The CDR3 contains 15 residues. The germline gives CDR1 LNHDA, CDR2 SQIVND (reference sequence).

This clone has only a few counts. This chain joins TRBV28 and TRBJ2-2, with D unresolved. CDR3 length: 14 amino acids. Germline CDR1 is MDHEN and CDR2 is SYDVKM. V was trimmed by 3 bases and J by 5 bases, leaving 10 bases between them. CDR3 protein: CASSFIPRTGELFF. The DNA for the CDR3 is TGTGCCAGCAGTTTCATCCCTAGGACCGGGGAGCTGTTTTTT.

The chain's CDR3 is CASSLLLAGEEQYF. The CDR3 DNA is TGTGCCAGCAGCTTACTACTAGCGGGAGAAGAGCAGTACTTC. The chain couples TRBV7-8 to TRBJ2-7, with 11 bases matching TRBD2. CDR1 is SGHVS, CDR2 FQNEAQ, per germline. CDR3 length equals 14 residues. With 2 bases clipped from V and 7 bases from J, the junction kept 4 bases outside the gene matches.

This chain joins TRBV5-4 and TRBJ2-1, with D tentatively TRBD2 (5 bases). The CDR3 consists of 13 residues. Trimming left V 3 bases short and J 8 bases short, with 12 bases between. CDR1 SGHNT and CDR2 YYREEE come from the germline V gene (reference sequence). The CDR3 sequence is CASSSASFDEQFF. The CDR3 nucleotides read TGTGCCAGCAGCTCCGCTAGCTTTGATGAGCAGTTCTTC. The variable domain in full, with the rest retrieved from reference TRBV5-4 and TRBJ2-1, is ETGVTQSPTHLIKTRGQQVTLRCSSQSGHNTVSWYQQALGQGPQFIFQYYREEENGRGNFPPRFSGLQFPNYSSELNVNALELDDSALYLCASSSASFDEQFFGPGTRLTVL.

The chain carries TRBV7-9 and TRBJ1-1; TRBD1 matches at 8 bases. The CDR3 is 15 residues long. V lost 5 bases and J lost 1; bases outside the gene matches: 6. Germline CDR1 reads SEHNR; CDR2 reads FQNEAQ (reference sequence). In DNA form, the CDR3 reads TGTGCCAGCAGCCTCCGACAGGGGAGGAACACTGAAGCTTTCTTT. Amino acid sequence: CASSLRQGRNTEAFF. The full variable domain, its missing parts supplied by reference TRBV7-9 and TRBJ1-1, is DTGVSQNPRHKITKRGQNVTFRCDPISEHNRLYWYRQTLGQGPEFLTYFQNEAQLEKSRLLSDRFSAERPKGSFSTLEIQRTEQGDSAMYLCASSLRQGRNTEAFFGQGTRLTVV.